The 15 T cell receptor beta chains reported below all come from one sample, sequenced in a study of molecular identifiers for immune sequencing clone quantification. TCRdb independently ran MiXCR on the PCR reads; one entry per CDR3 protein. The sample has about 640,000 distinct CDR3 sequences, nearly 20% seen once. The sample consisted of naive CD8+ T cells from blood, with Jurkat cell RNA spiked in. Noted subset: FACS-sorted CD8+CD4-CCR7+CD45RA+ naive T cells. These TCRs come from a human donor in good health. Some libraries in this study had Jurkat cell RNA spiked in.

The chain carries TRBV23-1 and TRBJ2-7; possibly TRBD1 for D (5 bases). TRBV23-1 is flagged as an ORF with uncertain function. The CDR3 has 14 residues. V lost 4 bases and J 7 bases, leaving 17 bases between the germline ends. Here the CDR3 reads CASSRNEGAREQYF. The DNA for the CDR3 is TGCGCCAGCAGTCGTAACGAAGGGGCGCGGGAGCAGTACTTC.

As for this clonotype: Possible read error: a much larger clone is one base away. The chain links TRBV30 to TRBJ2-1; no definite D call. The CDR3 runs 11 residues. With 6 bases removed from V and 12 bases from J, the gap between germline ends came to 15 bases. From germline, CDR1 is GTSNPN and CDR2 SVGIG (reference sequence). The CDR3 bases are TGTGCCTGCCCCCGAGGCGGTGGGCAGTTCTTC. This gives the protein CACPRGGGQFF. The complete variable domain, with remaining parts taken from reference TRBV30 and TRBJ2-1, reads SQTIHQWPATLVQPVGSPLSLECTVEGTSNPNLYWYRQAAGRGLQLLFYSVGIGQISSEVPQNLSASRPQDRQFILSSKKLLLSDSGFYLCACPRGGGQFFGPGTRLTVL.

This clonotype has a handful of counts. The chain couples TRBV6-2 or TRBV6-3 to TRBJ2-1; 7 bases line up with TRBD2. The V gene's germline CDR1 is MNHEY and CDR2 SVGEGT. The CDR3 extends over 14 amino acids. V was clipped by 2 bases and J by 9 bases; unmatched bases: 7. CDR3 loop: CASSYVGLVREQFF. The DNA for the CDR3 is TGTGCCAGCAGTTACGTAGGACTAGTCCGTGAGCAGTTCTTC.

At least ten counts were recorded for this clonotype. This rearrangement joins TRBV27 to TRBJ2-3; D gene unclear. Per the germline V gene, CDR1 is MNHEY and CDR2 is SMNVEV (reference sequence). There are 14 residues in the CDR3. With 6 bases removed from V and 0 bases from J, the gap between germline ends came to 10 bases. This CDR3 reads CASRSGTSTDTQYF. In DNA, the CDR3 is TGTGCCAGCAGATCCGGTACTAGCACAGATACGCAGTATTTT.

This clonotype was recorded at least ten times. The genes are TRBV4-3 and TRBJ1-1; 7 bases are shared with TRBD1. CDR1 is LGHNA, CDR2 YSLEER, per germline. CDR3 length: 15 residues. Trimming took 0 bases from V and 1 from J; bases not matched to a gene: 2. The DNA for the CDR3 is TGCGCCAGCAGCCAAGAACAGGGGAGGAACACTGAAGCTTTCTTT. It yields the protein CASSQEQGRNTEAFF.

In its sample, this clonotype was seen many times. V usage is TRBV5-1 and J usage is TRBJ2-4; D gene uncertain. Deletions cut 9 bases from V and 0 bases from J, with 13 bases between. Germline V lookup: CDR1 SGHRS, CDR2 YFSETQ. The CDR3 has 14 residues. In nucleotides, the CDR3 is TGCGCCACCCAGACAAAACTAGCCAAAAACATTCAGTACTTC. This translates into CATQTKLAKNIQYF.

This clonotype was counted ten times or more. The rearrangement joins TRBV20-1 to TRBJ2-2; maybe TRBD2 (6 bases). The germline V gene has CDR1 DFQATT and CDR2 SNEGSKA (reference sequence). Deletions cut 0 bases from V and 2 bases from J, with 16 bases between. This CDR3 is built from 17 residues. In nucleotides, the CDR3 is TGCAGTGCTAGAGATCTTCTTAGCGGAATAAACACCGGGGAGCTGTTTTTT. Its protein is CSARDLLSGINTGELFF.

The CDR3 DNA is TGTGCCAGCAGTTTCTCCACCCGGGGGTACGAGCAGTACTTC. Protein product: CASSFSTRGYEQYF. The chain links TRBV27 to TRBJ2-7; D may be TRBD2 (6 bases). Germline CDR1 and CDR2: MNHEY and SMNVEV (reference sequence). Trimming cost V 3 bases and J 4 bases, with 13 bases left between them. The CDR3 extends over 14 amino acids.

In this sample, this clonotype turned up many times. CDR3 bases: TGTGCCAGCAGCCAAGAATTGAGTCCAGATACGCAGTATTTT. It yields the protein CASSQELSPDTQYF. The rearrangement uses TRBV4-2 and TRBJ2-3, with D hard to call. The germline gives CDR1 LGHNA, CDR2 YNFKEQ. The CDR3 runs 14 residues. V was pared by 0 bases and J by 4 bases, with 8 bases between.

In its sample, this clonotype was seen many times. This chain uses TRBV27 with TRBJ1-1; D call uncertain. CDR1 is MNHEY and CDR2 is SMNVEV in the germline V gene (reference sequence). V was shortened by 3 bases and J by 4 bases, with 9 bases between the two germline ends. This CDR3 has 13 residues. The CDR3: CASSLYTSTEAFF. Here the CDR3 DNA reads TGTGCCAGCAGTTTGTATACCAGCACTGAAGCTTTCTTT.

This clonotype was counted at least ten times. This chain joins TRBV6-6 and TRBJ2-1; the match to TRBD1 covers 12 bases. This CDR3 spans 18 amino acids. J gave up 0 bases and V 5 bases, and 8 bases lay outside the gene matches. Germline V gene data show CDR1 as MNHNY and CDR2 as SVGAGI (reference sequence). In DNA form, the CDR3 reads TGTGCCAGCAGTGCTCCGGGACAGGGGGCTAACTCCTACAATGAGCAGTTCTTC. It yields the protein CASSAPGQGANSYNEQFF.

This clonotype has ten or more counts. The CDR3 loop is CASSPDSYNQPQHF. The CDR3 region has the DNA TGTGCCAGCAGTCCCGACAGCTACAATCAGCCCCAGCATTTT. This chain links TRBV6-2 or TRBV6-3 with TRBJ1-5; D perhaps matches TRBD1 (5 bases). V dropped 5 bases and J dropped 3 bases, with 11 bases sitting between them. The CDR3 is 14 residues long. Germline CDR1 MNHEY, CDR2 SVGEGT.

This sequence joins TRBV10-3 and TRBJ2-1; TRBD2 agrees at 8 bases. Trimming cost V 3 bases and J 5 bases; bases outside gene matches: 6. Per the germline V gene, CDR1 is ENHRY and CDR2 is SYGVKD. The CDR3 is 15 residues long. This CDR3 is CAISDLPGGDNEQFF. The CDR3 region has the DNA TGTGCCATCAGTGATTTACCGGGAGGGGACAATGAGCAGTTCTTC.

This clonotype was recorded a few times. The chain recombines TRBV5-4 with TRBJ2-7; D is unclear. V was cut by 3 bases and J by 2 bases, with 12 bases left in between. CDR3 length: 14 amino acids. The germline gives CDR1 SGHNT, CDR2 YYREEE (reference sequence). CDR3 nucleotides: TGTGCCAGCAGCTCCGACACCCAAGCCTACGAGCAGTACTTC. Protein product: CASSSDTQAYEQYF.

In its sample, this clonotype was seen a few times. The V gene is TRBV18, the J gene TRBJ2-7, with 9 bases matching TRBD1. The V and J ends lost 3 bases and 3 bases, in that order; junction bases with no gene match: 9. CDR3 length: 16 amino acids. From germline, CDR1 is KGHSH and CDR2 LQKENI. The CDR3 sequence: CASSPAGTGMNYEQYF. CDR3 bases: TGTGCCAGCTCACCTGCCGGGACAGGGATGAACTACGAGCAGTACTTC.